The present T cell receptor beta chain was sequenced within a study of T cells after yellow fever vaccination. The study's findings and limits: Overall, a small share of clonotypes was seen in both CD4 and CD8 compartments.

J gave up 3 bases and V 4 bases, and 2 bases lay outside the gene matches. This CDR3 contains 13 residues. The V gene's germline CDR1 is LGHDT and CDR2 YNNKEL (reference sequence). Researchers made TCR cDNA using 5'RACE template switching, and this step added a universal primer site and UMIs. One entry per CDR3 protein results from TCRdb running MiXCR on the 5' RACE reads. The repertoire consists of approximately 61,000 distinct CDR3 sequences, with about 6.6% occurring once and the leading ten covering 40%. This clonotype has just a few counts. The antigen remains unidentified. The chain carries TRBV3-1 and TRBJ2-7; 8 positions agree with TRBD1. The sequenced sample was CD8+ T cells sorted from PBMCs, obtained on the day of the first yellow fever vaccination. The sequence came from a man aged 18 to 30 who received the YFV17D yellow fever vaccine. CDR3 protein: CASSRGQGYEQYF. CDR3 sequence (DNA): TGTGCCAGCAGCCGCGGACAGGGCTACGAGCAGTACTTC.